The sequence of this TCR beta chain was determined in a study of patients and donors after allogeneic stem cell transplantation. TCRdb redid the calling of the RT-PCR reads with MiXCR, one entry per CDR3 protein. The sample has about 410,000 distinct CDR3 sequences; 15% to 20% are singletons. CDR1 is DFQATT and CDR2 is SNEGSKA in the germline V gene (reference sequence). The CDR3 extends over 16 amino acids. The V and J ends lost 0 bases and 0 bases, in that order; junction bases with no gene match: 2. A few counts support this clonotype. The chain employs TRBV20-1 and TRBJ1-4, with 9 bases fitting TRBD1. This receptor was obtained from a human donor who was either an allogeneic HSCT recipient or a stem cell or donor lymphocyte infusion donor (not recorded which). It is not recorded whose cells these are; they may come from a transplant donor. Sequencing input: blood, either unsorted or a sorted T cell fraction (not recorded which). The CDR3 spells CSARETGGATNEKLFF. The CDR3 DNA follows: TGCAGTGCTAGAGAGACAGGGGGTGCAACTAATGAAAAACTGTTTTTT.